The present TCR beta chain was sequenced within a study of metastatic and nonmetastatic thyroid tumors. Study context: Comparative analysis of repertoires was undertaken across blood and tumor or nodule tissue obtained from malignant and benign thyroid patients.

In the authors' workflow: CDR3 differences across clinicopathological groups were used to build a distant-metastasis classifier for papillary thyroid cancer. TCRdb called clones again from the PCR reads with MiXCR. What appears here as the V and J calls and clone size reflects TCRdb's work, not the paper's. The sample carries about 15,000 clones, approximately 3.9% recorded once. Remarks on this clone: Its antigen is undetermined.

The ends were cut back, 5 bases at V and 10 bases at J, with 17 bases in the middle. Germline loops: CDR1 SGHNT, CDR2 YENEEA. This CDR3 contains 13 residues. Study results and caveats: Reportedly, malignant thyroid tumors had significantly higher TCR beta diversity than benign nodules, in blood and tumor.

Before thyroid surgery, none of the patients had received any treatment. This clonotype originated in a female donor with papillary thyroid cancer or a benign thyroid nodule (not recorded which). Some clones in this sample may be carry-over from other donors' samples. This sequence joins TRBV11-3 and TRBJ1-1; D uncertain. The specimen was tumor tissue. CDR3 in amino acids: CASSTWTNTRAFF. CDR3 DNA: TGTGCCAGCAGCACCTGGACTAACACTAGAGCTTTCTTT.